This TCR beta chain is drawn from a study of blood T cell repertoires in COVID-19. The method was immunoSEQ multiplex PCR; TCRdb's version includes in-frame clones alone and lacks a portion of them. The data contain around 380,000 clones, over 75% of them singletons. Participants were aged roughly 18 to 100 years from about two dozen US areas. All recovered Cohort 3 donors got two negative PCRs, got clearance, or saw symptom resolution. Sequenced material: PBMCs or T cells enriched from blood (not recorded which). This receptor was obtained from a man younger than 45 who had recovered from COVID-19.

The CDR3 spells CSVTQQESTEAFF. The CDR3 bases are TGCAGCGTGACCCAACAGGAGAGCACTGAAGCTTTCTTT. The chain employs TRBV29-1 and TRBJ1-1; D is perhaps TRBD1 (5 bases). Germline V gene data show CDR1 as SQVTM and CDR2 as ANQGSEA. Trimming left V 6 bases short and J 4 bases short, with 15 bases between. The CDR3 spans 13 residues.